Following are 26 T cell receptor beta chains from one sample sequenced in a study of CD8 T cells in ankylosing spondylitis. TCRdb redid the calling of the 5' RACE reads with MiXCR, one entry per CDR3 protein. The repertoire includes around 180,000 distinct CDR3 sequences, around a sixth of them detected once, and roughly 4.5% sits in the top ten. The source material was blood, either unsorted or a sorted T cell fraction (not recorded which). The receptors here all came from a male donor aged 5 to 29 with ankylosing spondylitis or in good health (not recorded which).

This clonotype was seen many times. V usage is TRBV12-3 or TRBV12-4 and J usage is TRBJ1-5; D uncertain. V lost 6 bases and J lost 2, with 8 bases in between. This CDR3 spans 13 amino acids. CDR3 in amino acids: CASSTHGNQPQHF. CDR3 nucleotide sequence: TGTGCCAGCAGCACCCATGGCAATCAGCCCCAGCATTTT.

The chain carries TRBV29-1 and TRBJ1-6; 9 bases map to TRBD1. The CDR3 contains 14 residues. In germline, CDR1 is SQVTM, CDR2 ANQGSEA. V was clipped by 5 bases and J by 5 bases; unmatched bases: 4. DNA of the CDR3: TGCAGCGTTATCACAGGGGGCGATAATTCACCCCTCCACTTT. It is translated as CSVITGGDNSPLHF. The full variable domain, rest sourced from reference TRBV29-1 and TRBJ1-6, is SAVISQKPSRDICQRGTSLTIQCQVDSQVTMMFWYRQQPGQSLTLIATANQGSEATYESGFVIDKFPISRPNLTFSTLTVSNMSPEDSSIYLCSVITGGDNSPLHFGNGTRLTVT.

This clonotype has a count of ten or more. The chain uses TRBV2 and TRBJ1-5, with a weak D call TRBD1 (6 bases). The CDR3 is 18 amino acids. From germline, CDR1 is SNHLY and CDR2 FYNNEI. The V gene lost 3 bases and the J gene lost 2 bases, with 20 bases spanning the gap. CDR3 DNA: TGTGCCAGCAGTGATTACTTATTGGGGGCGAATGGCAATCAGCCCCAGCATTTT. Translated: CASSDYLLGANGNQPQHF.

The table lists this clonotype with many counts. The chain combines TRBV12-3 or TRBV12-4 with TRBJ2-6, with 7 bases lining up with TRBD1. J was trimmed by 1 base and V by 10 bases; bases with no gene match: 16. This CDR3 spans 18 amino acids. Here the CDR3 reads CATRGPRQGLSGANVLTF. The CDR3 DNA reads TGTGCCACAAGGGGTCCTAGACAGGGTCTTTCTGGGGCCAACGTCCTGACTTTC.

This clonotype was detected many times. The gene calls are TRBV5-5 and TRBJ2-2; D is ambiguous. Trimming removed 1 base at V and 4 bases at J, with 11 bases between. CDR3 length equals 15 residues. Per germline, CDR1 SGHKS and CDR2 YYEKEE (reference sequence). The CDR3 is CASSLFSASTGELFF. CDR3 bases: TGTGCCAGCAGCTTGTTTTCGGCATCCACCGGGGAGCTGTTTTTT.

The V and J genes are TRBV3-1 and TRBJ1-1; D not resolved. Germline CDR1 is LGHDT and CDR2 is YNNKEL (reference sequence). Trimming took off 1 base at V and 8 bases at J, with 8 bases between the two ends. The CDR3 loop spans 12 amino acids. The CDR3 DNA reads TGTGCCAGCAGCCAAGTGAGGGCGGAAGCTTTCTTT. Translation: CASSQVRAEAFF.

This clonotype was counted many times. The chain has TRBV20-1 and TRBJ2-3, with 10 bases identical to TRBD2. V was pared by 5 bases and J by 3 bases, with 8 bases of the junction left unmatched. This CDR3 region has 15 residues. CDR1 and CDR2 from the germline V gene are DFQATT and SNEGSKA (reference sequence). DNA of the CDR3: TGCAGTGCTTCGGGGCTAGCGGGAGCGACAGATACGCAGTATTTT. It codes for CSASGLAGATDTQYF.

This clonotype was detected ten times or more. J is TRBJ2-7 and V is TRBV15; 16 positions match TRBD2. Germline V gene lookup returns CDR1 LNHNV and CDR2 YYDKDF (reference sequence). V shed 0 bases and J 5 bases; nucleotides not matched to a gene: 7. The CDR3 contains 18 residues. The CDR3 nucleotides are TGTGCCACCAGCAGAGATAGGGGACTAGCGGGAGGGTCGCACGAGCAGTACTTC. This codes for CATSRDRGLAGGSHEQYF.

The DNA of the CDR3 is TGTGCCAGCAGCCAAAGACTAGACCAGAGTGAGCAGTTCTTC. It codes for CASSQRLDQSEQFF. This chain connects TRBV14 to TRBJ2-1, with D perhaps TRBD2 (6 bases). The CDR3 consists of 14 residues. The ends were cut back, 2 bases at V and 9 bases at J, with 14 bases in the middle. From germline, CDR1 is SGHDN and CDR2 FVKESK.

The chain combines TRBV28 with TRBJ1-6, with D possibly being TRBD1 (5 bases). Deletions cut 7 bases from V and 3 bases from J, with 13 bases between. Germline V gives CDR1 MDHEN, CDR2 SYDVKM. This CDR3 comprises 15 residues. This CDR3 reads CASNPGRLYNSPLHF. The DNA for the CDR3 is TGTGCCAGCAACCCGGGACGTCTCTATAATTCACCCCTCCACTTT.

This clonotype was detected ten times or more. The V call is TRBV28, the J call TRBJ1-1; D is unclear. Trimming took off 4 bases at V and 7 bases at J, with 13 bases between the two ends. There are 13 residues in the CDR3. Germline V gene data show CDR1 as MDHEN and CDR2 as SYDVKM. This CDR3 reads CASSWSSTVEAFF. The CDR3 DNA reads as TGTGCCAGCAGTTGGTCGTCGACGGTTGAAGCTTTCTTT.

This clonotype showed up many times. The V gene is TRBV20-1, the J gene TRBJ1-5, with 7 nucleotides matching TRBD1. Germline CDR1 and CDR2: DFQATT and SNEGSKA (reference sequence). Trimming cost V 5 bases and J 6 bases; bases outside gene matches: 10. The CDR3 is 14 amino acids. CDR3 in amino acids: CSAPDRVSGQPQHF. CDR3 DNA: TGCAGTGCTCCCGACAGGGTCTCGGGTCAGCCCCAGCATTTT.

This clonotype came up many times. The V and J genes are TRBV7-2 and TRBJ2-1, with TRBD2 matching 8 bases. Germline trimming cut 0 bases from V and 3 bases from J; bases unmatched to any gene: 7. Germline V gives CDR1 SGHTA, CDR2 FQGNSA. This CDR3 is 17 amino acids long. The CDR3 spells CASSLAATSGHYNEQFF. The CDR3 DNA sequence: TGTGCCAGCAGCTTAGCCGCTACTAGCGGCCACTACAATGAGCAGTTCTTC.

V is TRBV29-1 and J is TRBJ2-3, with unresolved D. Deletions cut 4 bases from V and 3 bases from J, with 8 bases between. The CDR3 has 12 amino acids. The germline gives CDR1 SQVTM, CDR2 ANQGSEA. This chain's CDR3 is CSVAEATDTQYF. DNA of the CDR3: TGCAGCGTTGCTGAGGCTACAGATACGCAGTATTTT.

This clonotype came up many times. The V and J genes are TRBV12-3 or TRBV12-4 and TRBJ1-1; TRBD1 matches at 7 bases. The trim removed 3 bases at V and 7 bases at J, leaving 11 bases unmatched. The length of the CDR3 is 15 residues. CDR3 nucleotide sequence: TGTGCCAGCAGTTTGGACAGGCGCCTTTTTAATGAAGCTTTCTTT. Amino acids: CASSLDRRLFNEAFF.

This clonotype appeared many times. J is TRBJ2-1 and V is TRBV29-1, with 14 bases aligning to TRBD2. V shed 4 bases and J 6 bases; nucleotides not matched to a gene: 8. Per germline, CDR1 SQVTM and CDR2 ANQGSEA. The CDR3 contains 16 residues. CDR3 DNA: TGCAGCGTTGGGGGACTAGCGGGAGAGAAGAGCAATGAGCAGTTCTTC. Protein: CSVGGLAGEKSNEQFF.

The count of this clonotype is one. This chain links TRBV2 with TRBJ2-3; tentative D call: TRBD1 (5 bases). V lost 3 bases, J lost 0 bases, and 19 bases lay in between. From germline, CDR1 is SNHLY and CDR2 FYNNEI. CDR3 length equals 18 residues. The CDR3 reads CASSDSLFTGHSTDTQYF. The CDR3 nucleotides read TGTGCCAGCAGTGATTCACTATTTACCGGACATAGCACAGATACGCAGTATTTT.

This clonotype came up many times. This chain uses TRBV7-2 with TRBJ2-1; 8 bases align to TRBD1. J gave up 1 base and V 5 bases, and 1 base lay outside the gene matches. The CDR3 consists of 14 residues. Germline loops: CDR1 SGHTA, CDR2 FQGNSA. The DNA for the CDR3 is TGTGCCAGCAGCAGGACAGGGTCCTACAATGAGCAGTTCTTC. This translates into CASSRTGSYNEQFF.

This clonotype occurred many times. CDR3 nucleotides: TGTGCCAGCAGTTCGCGGGAGGGCGGCTACAATGAGCAGTTCTTC. The encoded protein is CASSSREGGYNEQFF. This sequence joins TRBV12-3 or TRBV12-4 and TRBJ2-1, with 9 bases lining up with TRBD2. V was pared by 4 bases and J by 3 bases, with 4 bases of the junction left unmatched. CDR3 length: 15 residues.

This clonotype came up many times. The chain combines TRBV12-3 or TRBV12-4 with TRBJ2-1; D is unresolved. The CDR3 runs to 12 residues. The ends were cut back, 5 bases at V and 7 bases at J, with 9 bases in the middle. As DNA, the CDR3 is TGTGCCAGCAGTCCCCGTCTTAATGAGCAGTTCTTC. Translation gives CASSPRLNEQFF.

This clonotype was found many times. The chain employs TRBV12-3 or TRBV12-4 and TRBJ2-1; possible D gene TRBD2, 6 bases. The CDR3 runs to 14 residues. Trimming took off 8 bases at V and 8 bases at J, with 19 bases between the two ends. The CDR3 loop reads CASSGLVEGDEQFF. In DNA, the CDR3 is TGTGCCAGCTCTGGTTTAGTGGAGGGTGATGAGCAGTTCTTC.

This clonotype appeared many times. The V gene is TRBV4-3, the J gene TRBJ2-1, with 11 bases lining up with TRBD2. The junction had 13 bases not matched to a gene; V was cut back by 4 bases and J by 8 bases. This CDR3 has 17 residues. The V gene's germline CDR1 is LGHNA and CDR2 YSLEER. This chain's CDR3 is CASSLSGSGRARDEQFF. The CDR3 DNA sequence: TGCGCCAGCAGCCTATCCGGTAGCGGGAGGGCCAGGGATGAGCAGTTCTTC.

V is TRBV12-3 or TRBV12-4 and J is TRBJ2-7, with D hard to call. The CDR3 is made up of 12 amino acids. Deletions cut 7 bases from V and 6 bases from J, with 13 bases between. The CDR3 spells CASMGPGPEQYV. In DNA, the CDR3 is TGTGCCAGCATGGGTCCGGGCCCCGAGCAGTACGTC.

This clonotype was seen repeatedly, ten times or more. The V call is TRBV28, the J call TRBJ1-1, with D possibly matching TRBD1 (6 bases). Germline V lookup: CDR1 MDHEN, CDR2 SYDVKM. The CDR3 contains 13 residues. V was cut by 6 bases and J by 3 bases, with 11 bases left in between. CDR3 sequence: CASSMDSDTEAFF. CDR3 DNA: TGTGCCAGCAGCATGGACAGTGACACTGAAGCTTTCTTT.

In its sample, this clonotype was seen many times. V and J are TRBV5-1 and TRBJ2-5; 7 bases are shared with TRBD1. CDR3 size: 16 residues. The junction had 6 bases not matched to a gene; V was cut back by 0 bases and J by 1 base. Germline CDR1 and CDR2: SGHRS and YFSETQ. The CDR3 nucleotides are TGCGCCAGCAGCTTGGGGGGGACAGACCTCCAAGAGACCCAGTACTTC. This gives the protein CASSLGGTDLQETQYF. Using reference TRBV5-1 and TRBJ2-5 for the parts outside the CDR3, the full variable domain is KAGVTQTPRYLIKTRGQQVTLSCSPISGHRSVSWYQQTPGQGLQFLFEYFSETQRNKGNFPGRFSGRQFSNSRSEMNVSTLELGDSALYLCASSLGGTDLQETQYFGPGTRLLVL.

This clonotype has at least ten counts. This sequence joins TRBV15 and TRBJ1-6, with D unresolved. Trimming removed 0 bases at V and 8 bases at J, with 11 bases between. The CDR3 loop spans 15 amino acids. The V gene's germline CDR1 is LNHNV and CDR2 YYDKDF (reference sequence). CDR3 residues: CATSRDGQEYSPLHF. CDR3 coding DNA: TGTGCCACCAGCAGAGATGGCCAGGAGTATTCACCCCTCCACTTT.